One sample yielded the 32 T cell receptor beta chains listed below, sequenced in a study of T cells in Graves' hyperthyroidism and ophthalmopathy. The source material, RNA transcripts, was used to amplify TCR beta CDR3 regions. HTBI primers were employed in a first-round RT-PCR of the TCR CDR3. One entry per CDR3 protein, called by TCRdb with MiXCR from the multiplex PCR reads. The sample contains hundreds of thousands of distinct CDR3 sequences, 13% of which appear only once. The material sequenced was blood. The receptors originated from a woman between 18 and 29 years old with Graves' hyperthyroidism.

This clonotype has ten or more counts. This chain uses TRBV12-3 or TRBV12-4 with TRBJ2-7, with TRBD2 matching 7 bases. Unmatched junction bases numbered 12, after V lost 5 bases and J lost 2 bases. The CDR3 has 16 residues. CDR3 sequence reads: CASSLRVASGTYEQYF. In DNA form, the CDR3 reads TGTGCCAGCAGTCTACGGGTTGCTAGCGGAACCTACGAGCAGTACTTC.

This clonotype was picked up a small number of times. The V gene is TRBV24-1, the J gene TRBJ2-7; 8 bases line up with TRBD1. The germline V gene has CDR1 KGHDR and CDR2 SFDVKD. The CDR3 covers 17 residues. V trimming: 5 bases; J trimming: 3 bases; junction bases outside the gene matches: 14. The CDR3 region has the DNA TGTGCCACCAGTGGGCCCCCTCGGGACAGGAGAAGCTACGAGCAGTACTTC. Its protein is CATSGPPRDRRSYEQYF.

In this sample, this clonotype turned up a few times. The rearrangement uses TRBV12-3 or TRBV12-4 and TRBJ1-5; D possibly corresponds to TRBD1 (6 bases). The V end lost 7 bases, the J end lost 2 bases, and 15 bases lay between the germline ends. This CDR3 has 15 amino acids. The CDR3 sequence: CASTLTGAGNQPQHF. The CDR3 DNA is TGTGCCAGCACCCTTACGGGGGCAGGCAATCAGCCCCAGCATTTT.

This clonotype was recorded at least ten times. This chain uses TRBV20-1 with TRBJ2-7; D perhaps matches TRBD1 (6 bases). In germline, CDR1 is DFQATT, CDR2 SNEGSKA (reference sequence). The CDR3 contains 12 residues. Trimming cost V 4 bases and J 3 bases, with 10 bases left between them. The CDR3: CSANRVNYEQYF. Written as DNA, the CDR3 is TGCAGTGCTAACAGGGTCAACTACGAGCAGTACTTC.

This sequence joins TRBV20-1 and TRBJ2-5; 10 nucleotides line up with TRBD2. The CDR3 consists of 16 residues. With 0 bases clipped from V and 1 base from J, the junction kept 5 bases outside the gene matches. CDR1 is DFQATT, CDR2 SNEGSKA, per germline (reference sequence). The CDR3 protein is CSARDYLAGAQETQYF. The CDR3 nucleotides are TGCAGTGCTAGAGATTACCTAGCGGGGGCCCAAGAGACCCAGTACTTC.

This clonotype was observed at least ten times. The chain carries TRBV9 and TRBJ1-1; 8 bases align to TRBD1. The CDR3 is 14 amino acids. Germline trimming cut 0 bases from V and 6 bases from J; bases unmatched to any gene: 4. Germline V lookup: CDR1 SGDLS, CDR2 YYNGEE. The CDR3, as DNA: TGTGCCAGCAGCGTAGTGGACAGGGCATCTGAAGCTTTCTTT. Its translation: CASSVVDRASEAFF. Full variable domain (remainder filled in from reference TRBV9 and TRBJ1-1): DSGVTQTPKHLITATGQRVTLRCSPRSGDLSVYWYQQSLDQGLQFLIQYYNGEERAKGNILERFSAQQFPDLHSELNLSSLELGDSALYFCASSVVDRASEAFFGQGTRLTVV.

This clonotype has ten or more counts. The chain combines TRBV20-1 with TRBJ2-1, with 10 bases matching TRBD2. CDR3 length equals 14 residues. Germline-derived CDR1 and CDR2 are DFQATT and SNEGSKA (reference sequence). With V trimmed by 5 bases and J by 5 bases, 6 bases remained unmatched. The CDR3 is CSAPLAGDNNEQFF. The CDR3 DNA is TGCAGTGCTCCTCTAGCGGGGGACAACAATGAGCAGTTCTTC.

The chain joins TRBV20-1 to TRBJ1-5; D gene uncertain. V was pared by 6 bases and J by 0 bases, with 18 bases between. Germline CDR1 reads DFQATT; CDR2 reads SNEGSKA (reference sequence). This CDR3 contains 16 residues. The CDR3 is CSASSGEVRSNQPQHF. CDR3 nucleotide sequence: TGCAGTGCCAGCTCCGGGGAGGTACGTAGCAATCAGCCCCAGCATTTT.

This clonotype was counted only a few times. CDR3 in amino acids: CASSRRGTSNTGELFF. CDR3 nucleotide sequence: TGTGCCAGCAGCCGCCGGGGGACTTCGAACACCGGGGAGCTGTTTTTT. This chain uses TRBV7-9 with TRBJ2-2; D perhaps matches TRBD2 (6 bases). CDR3 length: 16 residues. Germline CDR1 reads SEHNR; CDR2 reads FQNEAQ (reference sequence). The germline V and J ends were trimmed by 5 bases and 0 bases, with 13 bases remaining between them.

This clonotype was picked up many times. V usage is TRBV20-1 and J usage is TRBJ1-1; TRBD1 matches at 7 bases. Germline V gene lookup returns CDR1 DFQATT and CDR2 SNEGSKA (reference sequence). V shed 0 bases, J shed 6 bases, and the junction held 7 bases outside the gene matches. The CDR3 length is 14 residues. The CDR3 DNA reads as TGCAGTGCTAGAGATTGGGGGGGACAGTCTGAAGCTTTCTTT. This encodes CSARDWGGQSEAFF.

The table lists this clonotype with many counts. The rearrangement links TRBV6-1 to TRBJ2-3, with D perhaps assigned TRBD1 or TRBD2 (6 bases each). This CDR3 contains 15 residues. Trimming removed 5 bases at V and 0 bases at J, with 12 bases between. Germline V gene sequence: CDR1 MNHNS, CDR2 SASEGT. The CDR3 nucleotides are TGTGCCAGCAGTTGGGGGGCATCTAGCACAGATACGCAGTATTTT. It translates to CASSWGASSTDTQYF.

This clonotype occurred many times. The V and J genes are TRBV28 and TRBJ2-3, with D perhaps TRBD1 (6 bases). Germline assignment: CDR1 MDHEN and CDR2 SYDVKM. CDR3 size: 14 residues. V was trimmed by 6 bases and J by 4 bases, leaving 14 bases between them. CDR3 bases: TGTGCCAGCAGACAGGGCGGACGGGCAGATACGCAGTATTTT. Translated, it gives CASRQGGRADTQYF.

This clonotype was counted many times. V is TRBV7-8 and J is TRBJ2-1; 9 bases fit TRBD2. CDR1 and CDR2 from the germline V gene are SGHVS and FQNEAQ. Germline trimming cut 5 bases from V and 7 bases from J; bases unmatched to any gene: 9. The CDR3 covers 15 residues. CDR3 protein: CASSPTGLARNEQFF. The CDR3 DNA reads TGTGCCAGCAGCCCAACGGGACTAGCTCGGAATGAGCAGTTCTTC.

This clonotype was found many times. The chain carries TRBV14 and TRBJ2-5; 9 nucleotides match TRBD2. Germline CDR1 is SGHDN and CDR2 is FVKESK. With V trimmed by 0 bases and J by 3 bases, 5 bases remained unmatched. CDR3 size: 16 residues. The CDR3 spells CASSQDRLAGKETQYF. CDR3 nucleotide sequence: TGTGCCAGCAGCCAAGATAGGCTAGCGGGAAAAGAGACCCAGTACTTC. The variable domain in full, completed from reference TRBV14 and TRBJ2-5, reads EAGVTQFPSHSVIEKGQTVTLRCDPISGHDNLYWYRRVMGKEIKFLLHFVKESKQDESGMPNNRFLAERTGGTYSTLKVQPAELEDSGVYFCASSQDRLAGKETQYFGPGTRLLVL.

The V and J genes are TRBV20-1 and TRBJ2-1, with D perhaps TRBD2 (5 bases). Deletions cut 4 bases from V and 0 bases from J, with 13 bases between. There are 15 residues in the CDR3. Per the germline V gene, CDR1 is DFQATT and CDR2 is SNEGSKA (reference sequence). The CDR3 DNA sequence: TGCAGTGCTATGGACTTCCTAAGCTCCTACAATGAGCAGTTCTTC. It yields the protein CSAMDFLSSYNEQFF.

The chain joins TRBV19 to TRBJ2-7, with TRBD2 matching over 7 bases. The trim removed 3 bases at V and 2 bases at J, leaving 1 base unmatched. CDR3 size: 13 residues. In germline, CDR1 is LNHDA, CDR2 SQIVND (reference sequence). DNA of the CDR3: TGTGCCAGTAGTATGGGAGGGCCCTACGAGCAGTACTTC. It codes for CASSMGGPYEQYF. The full variable domain, with the rest looked up from reference TRBV19 and TRBJ2-7, is DGGITQSPKYLFRKEGQNVTLSCEQNLNHDAMYWYRQDPGQGLRLIYYSQIVNDFQKGDIAEGYSVSREKKESFPLTVTSAQKNPTAFYLCASSMGGPYEQYFGPGTRLTVT.

The CDR3 reads CASSFQLTNTEAFF. In DNA form, the CDR3 reads TGTGCCAGCAGTTTTCAGTTGACTAACACTGAAGCTTTCTTT. The V and J genes are TRBV12-3 or TRBV12-4 and TRBJ1-1; no firm D call. This CDR3 spans 14 amino acids. Trimming cost V 3 bases and J 2 bases, with 10 bases left between them.

The CDR3 region has the DNA TGTGCCAGCAGCTCCCAAACAGGGGGGGCCGGGGAGCTGTTTTTT. Its translation is CASSSQTGGAGELFF. The V gene is TRBV7-3, the J gene TRBJ2-2; perhaps TRBD1 as D (8 bases). Germline values: CDR1 SGHTA, CDR2 FQGTGA. The V and J ends lost 4 bases and 6 bases respectively, with 15 bases between them. The CDR3 is made up of 15 amino acids.

This clonotype has more than one count but fewer than ten. CDR3 residues: CASSYSQGTEQYF. The DNA for the CDR3 is TGTGCCAGCAGTTACTCTCAGGGAACCGAGCAGTACTTC. This chain joins TRBV6-5 and TRBJ2-7, with a tentative D call TRBD1 (5 bases). Germline V CDR1 and CDR2: MNHEY, SVGAGI. The CDR3 covers 13 residues. The ends were cut back, 0 bases at V and 6 bases at J, with 9 bases in the middle.

This clonotype was found many times. The V gene is TRBV28, the J gene TRBJ2-3, with 10 bases matching TRBD2. CDR3 size: 16 residues. After removal of 3 bases from V and 0 bases from J, the junction contained 3 bases not matched to a gene. CDR1 and CDR2 (germline): MDHEN, SYDVKM. The CDR3 DNA follows: TGTGCCAGCAGTTTCGGACTAGCGGACAGCACAGATACGCAGTATTTT. Protein: CASSFGLADSTDTQYF.

This clonotype was counted a few times. The chain links TRBV28 to TRBJ2-2; possible D gene TRBD2, 6 bases. The germline gives CDR1 MDHEN, CDR2 SYDVKM. This CDR3 contains 13 residues. Trimming shortened V by 5 bases and J by 7 bases, and 11 bases separated the two germline ends. As DNA, the CDR3 is TGTGCCAGCAGTCCCCGGAGGGGCGGGGAGCTGTTTTTT. This gives the protein CASSPRRGGELFF.

This clonotype appeared many times. The chain joins TRBV28 to TRBJ2-7; the D gene is possibly TRBD2 (6 bases). Per germline, CDR1 MDHEN and CDR2 SYDVKM. This CDR3 is 15 amino acids long. The germline V and J ends were trimmed by 8 bases and 2 bases, with 19 bases remaining between them. CDR3 in DNA: TGTGCCAGCGGGAAAGGCGGGGCCCGTCCCTACGAGCAGTACTTC. Its protein is CASGKGGARPYEQYF. Full variable domain (missing parts from reference TRBV28 and TRBJ2-7): DVKVTQSSRYLVKRTGEKVFLECVQDMDHENMFWYRQDPGLGLRLIYFSYDVKMKEKGDIPEGYSVSREKKERFSLILESASTNQTSMYLCASGKGGARPYEQYFGPGTRLTVT.

This clonotype was recorded at least ten times. The chain couples TRBV9 to TRBJ2-2, with D possibly matching TRBD1 (6 bases). The germline V gene has CDR1 SGDLS and CDR2 YYNGEE. This CDR3 is 16 amino acids long. Trimming took off 1 base at V and 3 bases at J, with 13 bases between the two ends. The CDR3 loop is CASSVIQGRDTGELFF. Here the CDR3 DNA reads TGTGCCAGCAGCGTAATACAGGGACGTGACACCGGGGAGCTGTTTTTT.

This clonotype appeared many times. CDR3 sequence (DNA): TGTGCCAGCAGCGTGGACAGGGGCCTAACCAAGAACACTGAAGCTTTCTTT. This gives the protein CASSVDRGLTKNTEAFF. The J gene is TRBJ1-1, the V gene TRBV2; TRBD1 aligns across 9 bases. The CDR3 consists of 17 residues. V trimming: 6 bases; J trimming: 1 base; junction bases outside the gene matches: 12. In germline, CDR1 is SNHLY, CDR2 FYNNEI.

This clonotype was seen many times. The chain has TRBV5-1 and TRBJ1-1; TRBD1 is a possible D gene (6 bases). There are 16 residues in the CDR3. Trimming left V 3 bases short and J 6 bases short, with 21 bases between. CDR1 is SGHRS and CDR2 is YFSETQ in the germline V gene. The CDR3 sequence is CASSSNTLTGMAEAFF. CDR3 nucleotides: TGCGCCAGCAGCTCCAATACACTCACAGGGATGGCTGAAGCTTTCTTT.

This chain uses TRBV20-1 with TRBJ2-1, with 7 positions matching TRBD1. Germline assignment: CDR1 DFQATT and CDR2 SNEGSKA (reference sequence). The CDR3 contains 14 residues. Trimming cost V 3 bases and J 0 bases; bases outside gene matches: 2. The CDR3 spells CSARRGPSYNEQFF. Written as DNA, the CDR3 is TGCAGTGCTAGGAGGGGGCCCTCCTACAATGAGCAGTTCTTC.

In this sample, this clonotype turned up a few times. The chain combines TRBV5-1 with TRBJ2-4; tentatively, D is TRBD1 or TRBD2 (7 bases each). CDR3 length equals 13 residues. With 4 bases removed from V and 7 bases from J, the gap between germline ends came to 12 bases. Germline CDR1 reads SGHRS; CDR2 reads YFSETQ. CDR3 loop: CASSMGGGNIQYF. DNA for the CDR3: TGCGCCAGCAGCATGGGAGGGGGCAACATTCAGTACTTC.

Concerning this clonotype itself: A read error may be the cause here, since a much bigger clone is one base away. The V gene is TRBV11-2, the J gene TRBJ2-3; D not certain. Germline V gene lookup returns CDR1 SGHAT and CDR2 FQNNGV. This CDR3 has 15 residues. This chain's CDR3 is CTSSSVWGSLDTQYF. The CDR3 bases are TGTACCAGCAGCTCTGTTTGGGGATCCTTGGATACGCAGTATTTT.

There are a few counts of this clonotype. Compared with germline, one end of the junction differs, possibly owing to a read error. The rearrangement joins TRBV9 to TRBJ2-3, with D possibly being TRBD2 (6 bases). The CDR3 has 12 residues. From germline, CDR1 is SGDLS and CDR2 YYNGEE. The CDR3 reads CAGSVEEGTQYF. The CDR3 DNA reads as TGTGCCGGCAGCGTAGAGGAGGGTACGCAGTATTTT. The full variable domain, in which reference TRBV9 and TRBJ2-3 provide the parts outside the CDR3, is DSGVTQTPKHLITATGQRVTLRCSPRSGDLSVYWYQQSLDQGLQFLIQYYNGEERAKGNILERFSAQQFPDLHSELNLSSLELGDSALYFCAGSVEEGTQYFGPGTRLTVL.

This clonotype was counted between two and nine times. J is TRBJ2-7 and V is TRBV19, with D tentatively TRBD2 (6 bases). There are 15 residues in the CDR3. The V end lost 0 bases, the J end lost 3 bases, and 12 bases lay between the germline ends. Germline assignment: CDR1 LNHDA and CDR2 SQIVND (reference sequence). This CDR3 is CASSIESGHIYEQYF. Written as DNA, the CDR3 is TGTGCCAGTAGTATAGAGAGCGGGCACATCTACGAGCAGTACTTC.

This clonotype has a count of ten or more. The genes are TRBV27 and TRBJ2-3; 10 nucleotides agree with TRBD2. V was clipped by 8 bases and J by 6 bases; unmatched bases: 11. The CDR3 consists of 15 residues. Germline V gene data show CDR1 as MNHEY and CDR2 as SMNVEV (reference sequence). DNA for the CDR3: TGTGCCAGCTCACAGCGGGAGGGGGCCAAGGATACGCAGTATTTT. It translates to CASSQREGAKDTQYF.

This clonotype was seen repeatedly, ten times or more. The chain combines TRBV3-1 with TRBJ1-2, with D unclear. Germline loops: CDR1 LGHDT, CDR2 YNNKEL (reference sequence). V gave up 1 base and J gave up 3 bases, with 15 bases separating them. The CDR3 contains 16 residues. The CDR3 is CASSQGGGASHYGYTF. Written as DNA, the CDR3 is TGTGCCAGCAGCCAAGGAGGTGGAGCGAGCCACTATGGCTACACCTTC.